This T cell receptor beta chain derives from a study of T cells in Graves' hyperthyroidism and ophthalmopathy. Germline V gene data show CDR1 as SQVTM and CDR2 as ANQGSEA. This CDR3 is built from 13 residues. After removal of 7 bases from V and 3 bases from J, the junction contained 9 bases not matched to a gene. The study excluded patients with uncontrolled infection, other autoimmune disease, pregnancy or lactation. What was amplified from RNA transcripts were TCR beta CDR3 regions. Carried out on the TCR CDR3, a first-round RT-PCR used the HTBI primer set. MiXCR, applied by TCRdb to the multiplex PCR reads, yields one record per CDR3 protein. The data contain about 570,000 distinct CDR3 sequences, 46% of them singletons.

The sequenced sample consisted of peripheral blood or thyroid tissue (not recorded which). The TCR originated in an adult woman with Graves' disease, either hyperthyroidism or ophthalmopathy (not recorded which). The chain is built from TRBV29-1 and TRBJ2-7; 7 nucleotides line up with TRBD1. The CDR3 reads CSAGDRDYYEQYF. The CDR3 nucleotides are TGCAGCGCAGGAGACAGGGATTACTACGAGCAGTACTTC.